The 4 T cell receptor beta chains below come from one sample, sequenced in a study of T cell responses to AZD1222 COVID-19 vaccine. Assay used: immunoSEQ multiplex PCR; TCRdb lists only in-frame clones, some missing. The sample consists of 150,000 to 200,000 clones, about 94% of them appearing once. The sequences come from peripheral blood, collected on day 0 of AZD1222 vaccination. The receptors originated from an adult in good health.

The chain links TRBV27 to TRBJ2-5; D call uncertain. Deletions cut 5 bases from V and 1 base from J, with 8 bases between. CDR1 is MNHEY and CDR2 is SMNVEV in the germline V gene (reference sequence). This CDR3 has 13 amino acids. CDR3 coding DNA: TGTGCCAGCAGTCCCGACATCCAAGAGACCCAGTACTTC. Translating it yields CASSPDIQETQYF.

This clone was found once. The V call is TRBV5-6, the J call TRBJ2-7, with 8 bases aligning to TRBD1. Germline assignment: CDR1 SGHDT and CDR2 YYEEEE. J lost 7 bases, V lost 0 bases, and 6 bases had no gene match. The CDR3 is 14 residues long. The CDR3 nucleotides are TGTGCCAGCAGCTTGGTGGACAGGGAGTTTGAGCAGTACTTC. It encodes CASSLVDREFEQYF.

This chain connects TRBV14 to TRBJ1-5; D perhaps matches TRBD1 (5 bases). CDR1 and CDR2 from the germline V gene are SGHDN and FVKESK. The ends were cut back, 0 bases at V and 0 bases at J, with 12 bases in the middle. The CDR3 runs 17 residues. The CDR3 loop reads CASSQDTRESSNQPQHF. The CDR3 DNA is TGTGCCAGCAGCCAAGATACCAGGGAAAGTAGCAATCAGCCCCAGCATTTT.

The J gene is TRBJ2-7, the V gene TRBV28; TRBD2 matches 10 bases. Germline V gene lookup returns CDR1 MDHEN and CDR2 SYDVKM. The J segment lost 2 bases and the V segment lost 4 bases, leaving 5 bases of the junction unmatched. This CDR3 has 15 residues. CDR3 bases: TGTGCCAGCAGTTCAAGGACTAGCGGTCCCTACGAGCAGTACTTC. The encoded protein is CASSSRTSGPYEQYF.